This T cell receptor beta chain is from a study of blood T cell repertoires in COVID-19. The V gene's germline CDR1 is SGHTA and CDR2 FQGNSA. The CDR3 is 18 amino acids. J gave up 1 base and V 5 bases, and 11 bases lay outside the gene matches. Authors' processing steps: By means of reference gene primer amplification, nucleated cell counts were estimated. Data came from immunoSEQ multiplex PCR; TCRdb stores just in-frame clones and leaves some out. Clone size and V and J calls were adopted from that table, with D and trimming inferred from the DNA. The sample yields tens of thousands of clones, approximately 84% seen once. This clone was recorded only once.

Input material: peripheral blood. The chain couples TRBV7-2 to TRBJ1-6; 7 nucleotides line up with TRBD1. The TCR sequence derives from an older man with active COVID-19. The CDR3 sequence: CASSPYRGGRSYNSPLHF. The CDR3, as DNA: TGTGCCAGCAGCCCCTACAGGGGAGGACGGTCCTATAATTCACCCCTCCACTTT.